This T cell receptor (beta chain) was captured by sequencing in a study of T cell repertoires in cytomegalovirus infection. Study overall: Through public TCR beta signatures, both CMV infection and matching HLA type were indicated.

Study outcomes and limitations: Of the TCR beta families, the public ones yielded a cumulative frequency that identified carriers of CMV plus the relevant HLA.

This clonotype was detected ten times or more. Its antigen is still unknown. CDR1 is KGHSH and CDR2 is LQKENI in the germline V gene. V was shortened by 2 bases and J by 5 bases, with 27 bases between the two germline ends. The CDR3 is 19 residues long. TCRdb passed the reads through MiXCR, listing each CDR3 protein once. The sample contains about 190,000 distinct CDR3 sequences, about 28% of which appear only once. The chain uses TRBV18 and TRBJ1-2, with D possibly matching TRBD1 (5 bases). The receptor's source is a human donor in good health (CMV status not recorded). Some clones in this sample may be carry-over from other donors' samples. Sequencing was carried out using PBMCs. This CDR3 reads CASSPVVFRSGAAPYGYTF. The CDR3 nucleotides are TGTGCCAGCTCACCAGTCGTATTTAGGAGTGGGGCTGCTCCTTATGGCTACACCTTC.